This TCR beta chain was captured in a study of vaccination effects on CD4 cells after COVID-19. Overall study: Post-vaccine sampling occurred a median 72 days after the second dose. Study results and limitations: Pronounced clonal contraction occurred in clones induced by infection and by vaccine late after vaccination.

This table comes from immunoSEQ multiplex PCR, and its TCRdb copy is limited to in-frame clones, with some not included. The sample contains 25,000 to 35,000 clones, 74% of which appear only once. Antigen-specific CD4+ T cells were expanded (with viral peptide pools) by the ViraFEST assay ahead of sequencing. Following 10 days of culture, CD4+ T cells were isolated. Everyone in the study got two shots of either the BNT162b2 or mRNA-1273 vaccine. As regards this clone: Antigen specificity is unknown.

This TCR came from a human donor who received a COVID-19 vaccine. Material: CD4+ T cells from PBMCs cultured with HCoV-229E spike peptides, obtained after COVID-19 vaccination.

CDR3 amino acids: CASSQGLLSAYNEQFF. For the CDR3, the DNA is TGTGCCAGCAGCCAAGGACTTCTTTCCGCGTACAATGAGCAGTTCTTC. The rearrangement uses TRBV3-1 (or the pseudogene TRBV3-2) and TRBJ2-1; D not certain. CDR3 length: 16 amino acids. Per germline, CDR1 LGHDT and CDR2 YNNKEL (reference sequence). Trimming removed 1 base from V and 4 bases from J, with 14 bases in between.